This T cell receptor beta chain was observed in a study of post-analysis software for immune sequencing data. Regarding the study as a whole: In patients, TRBV5-6, TRBV5-1 and TRBV20-1 belonged to roughly five TRBV segments found more frequently than in controls.

The CDR3 sequence is 15 residues long. Germline V gene data show CDR1 as SGHAT and CDR2 as FQNNGV. Trimming removed 6 bases from V and 0 bases from J, with 15 bases in between. Prepared TCR beta cDNA libraries contained unique molecular identifiers. TCRdb reprocessed the PCR reads via MiXCR and lists one record per CDR3 protein. The sample has hundreds of thousands of distinct CDR3 sequences; 59% are singletons. Of note for this clonotype: Its specificity is not known.

The chain couples TRBV11-2 to TRBJ2-7; no definite D call. The source is a girl aged 2-10 years with multiple sclerosis. Specimen: blood. DNA for the CDR3: TGTGCCAGCAGTTCGCCATTGCCGGGCTCCTACGAGCAGTACTTC. This gives the protein CASSSPLPGSYEQYF. Based on the CDR3 plus reference TRBV11-2 and TRBJ2-7, the full variable domain is EAGVAQSPRYKIIEKRQSVAFWCNPISGHATLYWYQQILGQGPKLLIQFQNNGVVDDSQLPKDRFSAERLKGVDSTLKIQPAKLEDSAVYLCASSSPLPGSYEQYFGPGTRLTVT.